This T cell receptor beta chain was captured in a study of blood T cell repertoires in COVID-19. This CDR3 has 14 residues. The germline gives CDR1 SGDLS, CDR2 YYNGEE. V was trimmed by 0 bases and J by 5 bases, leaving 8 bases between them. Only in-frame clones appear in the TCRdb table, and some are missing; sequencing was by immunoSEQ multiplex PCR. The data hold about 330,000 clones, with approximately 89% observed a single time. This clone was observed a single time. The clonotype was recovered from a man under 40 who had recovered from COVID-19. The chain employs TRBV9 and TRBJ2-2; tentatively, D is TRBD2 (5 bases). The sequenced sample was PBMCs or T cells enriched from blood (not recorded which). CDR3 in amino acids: CASSVGGRTGELFF. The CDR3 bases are TGTGCCAGCAGCGTAGGAGGGAGAACCGGGGAGCTGTTTTTT.